This T cell receptor beta chain was identified in a study of T cell responses to AZD1222 COVID-19 vaccine. The assay was immunoSEQ multiplex PCR, and TCRdb's table has in-frame clones only and misses some. The top ten hold about 5% of the sample, which has around 100,000 clones, approximately 93% seen once. Comments on this clone: Its antigen is unidentified.

This CDR3 is built from 14 residues. Germline V gives CDR1 LGHNA, CDR2 YSLEER. The V gene lost 0 bases and the J gene lost 6 bases, with 11 bases spanning the gap. Study conclusions and caveats: The donors showed a predominance of white British ancestry and of females, with possible underestimation of clonal diversity.

The sequenced sample was peripheral blood, obtained on day 0 of AZD1222 vaccination. This sequence was found in an adult in good health. This rearrangement joins TRBV4-3 to TRBJ1-2; D call uncertain. In DNA form, the CDR3 reads TGCGCCAGCAGCCAAGATCGGGGATACAATGGCTACACCTTC. Amino acid sequence: CASSQDRGYNGYTF.